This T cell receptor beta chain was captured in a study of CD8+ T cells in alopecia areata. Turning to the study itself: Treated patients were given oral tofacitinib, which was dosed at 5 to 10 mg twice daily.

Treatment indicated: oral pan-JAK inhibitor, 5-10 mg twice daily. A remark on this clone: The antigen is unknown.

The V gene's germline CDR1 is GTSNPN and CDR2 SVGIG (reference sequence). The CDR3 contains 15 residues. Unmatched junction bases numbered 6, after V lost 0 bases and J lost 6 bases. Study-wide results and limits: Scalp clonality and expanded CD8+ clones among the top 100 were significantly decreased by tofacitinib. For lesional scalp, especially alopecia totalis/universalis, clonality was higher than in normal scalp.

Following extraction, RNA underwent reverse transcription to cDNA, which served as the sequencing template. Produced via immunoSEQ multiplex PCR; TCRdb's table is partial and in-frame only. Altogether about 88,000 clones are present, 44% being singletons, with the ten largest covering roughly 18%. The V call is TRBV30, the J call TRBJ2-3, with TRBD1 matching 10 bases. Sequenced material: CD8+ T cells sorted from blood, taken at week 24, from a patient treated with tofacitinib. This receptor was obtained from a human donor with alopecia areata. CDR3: CAWSVDRGEVDTQYF. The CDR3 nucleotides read TGTGCCTGGAGTGTGGACAGGGGGGAGGTGGATACGCAGTATTTT.